The following is a T cell receptor (beta chain) sequence with its context. The antigen is undetermined. The data were obtained in a study of cytomegalovirus exposure and HLA in healthy donors. PCR employed 60 Vbeta and 13 Jbeta primers. Profiled with immunoSEQ multiplex PCR; TCRdb holds only in-frame clones, not every one. The sample holds 60,000 to 70,000 clones; roughly 78% are singletons and the top ten take 9.7%. The V gene end was trimmed by 5 bases and the J gene end by 1 base; junction bases not matched to a gene: 5. The CDR3 has 15 residues. CDR1 and CDR2 from the germline V gene are MRHNA and SNTAGT. General study findings and limits: Most TCR beta V segments were productive about 90% or about 30% of the time in an earlier analysis.

This receptor was obtained from a man in his forties in good health and CMV-seronegative. Sequencing input: PBMCs. This rearrangement joins TRBV6-4 to TRBJ2-7; 10 bases line up with TRBD1. CDR3 nucleotide sequence: TGTGCCAGCAGTTTCCGGGACAGGGGATCCTACGAGCAGTACTTC. Its protein product is CASSFRDRGSYEQYF.